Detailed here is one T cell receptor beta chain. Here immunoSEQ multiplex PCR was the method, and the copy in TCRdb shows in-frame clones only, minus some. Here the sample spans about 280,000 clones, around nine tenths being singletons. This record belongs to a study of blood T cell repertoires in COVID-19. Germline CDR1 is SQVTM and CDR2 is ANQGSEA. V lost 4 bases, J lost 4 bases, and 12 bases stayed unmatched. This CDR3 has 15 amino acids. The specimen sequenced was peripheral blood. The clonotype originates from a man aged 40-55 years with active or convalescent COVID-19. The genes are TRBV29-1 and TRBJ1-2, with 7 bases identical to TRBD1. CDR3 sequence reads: CSVVRRETGIYGYTF. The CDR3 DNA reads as TGCAGCGTTGTAAGGCGCGAGACAGGGATCTATGGCTACACCTTC.